The 20 T cell receptor beta chains presented below share a single source sample, sequenced in a study of OX40 agonist ivuxolimab in advanced cancers. Here immunoSEQ multiplex PCR was the method, and the copy in TCRdb shows in-frame clones only, minus some. The table shows under 12,000 clones, with more than 75% occurring only once. The sample in question was CD4+ or CD8+ T cells sorted from blood, obtained in a trial of the OX40 agonist ivuxolimab. The receptors come from an adult with an advanced solid tumor such as melanoma, head and neck, liver or kidney cancer.

J is TRBJ2-7 and V is TRBV7-9; D ambiguous. Germline V gene data show CDR1 as SEHNR and CDR2 as FQNEAQ (reference sequence). There are 13 residues in the CDR3. Trimming took 2 bases from V and 6 from J, leaving 11 bases between them. CDR3 sequence: CASSLPTEAEQYF. CDR3 bases: TGTGCCAGCAGCTTACCCACAGAGGCCGAGCAGTACTTC. The whole variable domain, remainder taken from reference TRBV7-9 and TRBJ2-7, is DTGVSQNPRHKITKRGQNVTFRCDPISEHNRLYWYRQTLGQGPEFLTYFQNEAQLEKSRLLSDRFSAERPKGSFSTLEIQRTEQGDSAMYLCASSLPTEAEQYFGPGTRLTVT.

This rearrangement joins TRBV6-5 to TRBJ1-3; D ambiguous. Germline V gene data show CDR1 as MNHEY and CDR2 as SVGAGI. This CDR3 comprises 13 residues. Trimming stripped 5 bases from V and 5 bases from J, with 10 bases between. CDR3 protein: CASSDGERNTIYF. CDR3 DNA sequence: TGTGCCAGCAGTGATGGGGAGAGAAACACCATATATTTT.

V gene TRBV5-1 combines with J gene TRBJ1-2; D is perhaps TRBD1 (5 bases). The CDR3 sequence is 14 residues long. V was clipped by 1 base and J by 6 bases, with 13 bases between them. Germline V gene lookup returns CDR1 SGHRS and CDR2 YFSETQ. DNA of the CDR3: TGCGCCAGCAGCTTGAATGGGGGATCACATGGCTACACCTTC. Translating gives CASSLNGGSHGYTF.

The gene calls are TRBV27 and TRBJ2-6; TRBD1 matches 10 bases. The CDR3 covers 16 residues. Germline CDR1 reads MNHEY; CDR2 reads SMNVEV (reference sequence). The V gene end was trimmed by 5 bases and the J gene end by 0 bases; junction bases not matched to a gene: 1. The CDR3, as DNA: TGTGCCAGCAGTCGGACAGGGGGCTCTGGGGCCAACGTCCTGACTTTC. Its translation is CASSRTGGSGANVLTF.

The rearrangement links TRBV9 to TRBJ2-1; D is ambiguous. The CDR3 spans 15 residues. Looked up from germline, CDR1 is SGDLS and CDR2 is YYNGEE. Trimming pared 3 bases from V and 2 bases from J, leaving 12 bases between. The CDR3 DNA sequence: TGTGCCAGCAGCGACCACGCCGAGCCCTACAATGAGCAGTTCTTC. It translates to CASSDHAEPYNEQFF.

This rearrangement joins TRBV7-9 to TRBJ2-1; TRBD2 matches 7 bases. From germline, CDR1 is SEHNR and CDR2 FQNEAQ (reference sequence). With 4 bases clipped from V and 9 bases from J, the junction kept 15 bases outside the gene matches. The CDR3 is made up of 16 amino acids. CDR3 region: CASSSRLAGAGGEQFF. CDR3 DNA: TGTGCCAGCAGCTCCCGACTGGCGGGAGCGGGCGGTGAGCAGTTCTTC.

The rearrangement uses TRBV25-1 and TRBJ2-7; either TRBD1 or TRBD2 may fit D (5 bases each). The CDR3 extends over 13 amino acids. The germline V and J ends were trimmed by 6 bases and 0 bases, with 9 bases remaining between them. Germline CDR1 MGHDK, CDR2 SYGVNS. The CDR3, as DNA: TGTGCCAGCAGGGGACGGAGCTCCTACGAGCAGTACTTC. As protein: CASRGRSSYEQYF.

The chain combines TRBV5-1 with TRBJ1-1; the D gene is possibly TRBD1 (6 bases). Trimming took off 3 bases at V and 0 bases at J, with 9 bases between the two ends. The CDR3 runs to 14 residues. Germline CDR1 SGHRS, CDR2 YFSETQ. CDR3 DNA sequence: TGCGCCAGCAGCTGGACAGACATGAACACTGAAGCTTTCTTT. Its protein product is CASSWTDMNTEAFF.

J is TRBJ1-5 and V is TRBV28; TRBD1 is a possible D gene (5 bases). The CDR3 is 14 amino acids. V was clipped by 5 bases and J by 0 bases, with 8 bases between them. Looked up from germline, CDR1 is MDHEN and CDR2 is SYDVKM. Here the CDR3 reads CASSADSSNQPQHF. The CDR3 region has the DNA TGTGCCAGCAGTGCAGACAGTAGCAATCAGCCCCAGCATTTT. The full variable domain, completed using reference TRBV28 and TRBJ1-5, is DVKVTQSSRYLVKRTGEKVFLECVQDMDHENMFWYRQDPGLGLRLIYFSYDVKMKEKGDIPEGYSVSREKKERFSLILESASTNQTSMYLCASSADSSNQPQHFGDGTRLSIL.

V gene TRBV28 combines with J gene TRBJ2-5; D is ambiguous. The J call may be wrong; the DNA end is better matched by TRBJ2-7. There are 12 residues in the CDR3. In germline, CDR1 is MDHEN, CDR2 SYDVKM. The CDR3 is CASSPGGYEQYF. CDR3 bases: TGTGCCAGCAGCCCGGGTGGCTACGAGCAGTACTTC.

The J gene is TRBJ2-7, the V gene TRBV11-3; the match to TRBD2 covers 7 bases. V was clipped by 5 bases and J by 1 base; unmatched bases: 8. This CDR3 has 15 amino acids. Germline CDR1 reads SGHNT; CDR2 reads YENEEA. Written as DNA, the CDR3 is TGTGCCAGCAGCCCGGACGGGGGAGGGTCCTACGAGCAGTACTTC. Its translation: CASSPDGGGSYEQYF.

This clone is deemed medium-sized. The chain combines TRBV6-5 with TRBJ2-4; possibly TRBD2 for D (5 bases). Per the germline V gene, CDR1 is MNHEY and CDR2 is SVGAGI. The CDR3 totals 14 residues. V was clipped by 6 bases and J by 2 bases, with 11 bases between them. CDR3 nucleotides: TGTGCCAGCAGCCTCGGGATTTCCAAAAACATTCAGTACTTC. Its protein product is CASSLGISKNIQYF.

The CDR3 nucleotides read TGCGCCAGCAATTCCCGGGGGGCAGATACGCAGTATTTT. This gives the protein CASNSRGADTQYF. V usage is TRBV5-1 and J usage is TRBJ2-3; TRBD2 aligns across 7 bases. V shed 6 bases and J 4 bases; nucleotides not matched to a gene: 5. The CDR3 length is 13 residues. The germline gives CDR1 SGHRS, CDR2 YFSETQ.

This sequence joins TRBV6-4 and TRBJ1-5; 8 bases fit TRBD1. The CDR3 extends over 15 amino acids. V lost 3 bases and J lost 8; bases outside the gene matches: 9. CDR1 and CDR2 (germline): MRHNA, SNTAGT. CDR3 coding DNA: TGTGCCAGCAGTGAATCTAGCGGACAGGGAGAGCCCCAGCATTTT. It encodes CASSESSGQGEPQHF.

This chain connects TRBV4-2 to TRBJ1-2; D ambiguous. The CDR3 length is 15 residues. V lost 1 base to trimming and J lost 4 bases, with 13 bases between them. Looked up from germline, CDR1 is LGHNA and CDR2 is YNFKEQ. CDR3 sequence: CASSQASTAPYGYTF. DNA of the CDR3: TGTGCCAGCAGCCAAGCAAGTACCGCACCCTATGGCTACACCTTC.

The V and J genes are TRBV4-1 and TRBJ1-1, with a tentative D call TRBD1 (6 bases). Germline CDR1 is MGHRA and CDR2 is YSYEKL. The V gene lost 5 bases and the J gene lost 8 bases, with 15 bases spanning the gap. CDR3 size: 13 residues. CDR3 sequence: CASSVGAGVEAFF. CDR3 in DNA: TGCGCCAGCAGCGTGGGGGCAGGGGTGGAAGCTTTCTTT.

The chain combines TRBV10-3 with TRBJ2-7; D remains unclear. The CDR3 loop spans 13 amino acids. The germline gives CDR1 ENHRY, CDR2 SYGVKD. The V end was cut by 10 bases, the J end by 0 bases, with 13 bases between. CDR3 in DNA: TGTGCCACTCTGGACGGAATCTCCTACGAGCAGTACTTC. It translates to CATLDGISYEQYF.

The rearrangement links TRBV5-1 to TRBJ2-5; 8 bases line up with TRBD2. The DNA end is a closer match to TRBJ2-7, so the J assignment may be wrong. Germline CDR1 and CDR2: SGHRS and YFSETQ. This CDR3 contains 14 residues. The CDR3 protein is CASSLSLAGYEQYF. The CDR3 DNA sequence: TGCGCCAGCAGCTTGAGTCTAGCGGGCTACGAGCAGTACTTC.

V is TRBV6-1 and J is TRBJ2-3, with 7 nucleotides matching TRBD2. Germline V CDR1 and CDR2: MNHNS, SASEGT. The CDR3 spans 15 residues. J gave up 4 bases and V 2 bases, and 6 bases lay outside the gene matches. The CDR3 here is CASSEIGGGPDTQYF. As DNA, the CDR3 is TGTGCCAGCAGTGAAATCGGGGGAGGGCCAGATACGCAGTATTTT.

The rearrangement joins TRBV5-6 to TRBJ1-5; D possibly corresponds to TRBD1 (5 bases). V shed 2 bases and J shed 7 bases, with 13 bases lying between them. The CDR3 consists of 14 residues. The germline V gene encodes CDR1 SGHDT and CDR2 YYEEEE. CDR3 sequence reads: CASSLGRGGQPQHF. Here the CDR3 DNA reads TGTGCCAGCAGCTTAGGTAGGGGTGGACAGCCCCAGCATTTT.